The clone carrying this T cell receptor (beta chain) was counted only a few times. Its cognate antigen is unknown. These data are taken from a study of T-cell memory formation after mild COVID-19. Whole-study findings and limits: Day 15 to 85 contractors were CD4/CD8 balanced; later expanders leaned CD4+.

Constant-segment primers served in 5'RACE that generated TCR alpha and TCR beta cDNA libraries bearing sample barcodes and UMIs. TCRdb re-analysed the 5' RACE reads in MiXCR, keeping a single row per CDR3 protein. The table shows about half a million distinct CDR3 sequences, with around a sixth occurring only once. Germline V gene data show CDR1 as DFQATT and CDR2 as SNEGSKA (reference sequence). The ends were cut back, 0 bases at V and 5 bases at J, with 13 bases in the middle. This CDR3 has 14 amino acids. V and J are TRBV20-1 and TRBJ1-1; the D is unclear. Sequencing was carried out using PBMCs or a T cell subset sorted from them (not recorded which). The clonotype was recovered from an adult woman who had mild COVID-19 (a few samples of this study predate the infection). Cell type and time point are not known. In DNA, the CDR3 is TGCAGTGCTAGAGATCCCTCAGTGGGGACTGAAGCTTTCTTT. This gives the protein CSARDPSVGTEAFF.